A single sample gave rise to the 24 T cell receptor beta chains below, sequenced in a study of T-cell reconstitution after alpha-beta-depleted transplantation in children. A library of TCRbeta sequences, prepared with unique molecular identifiers, was generated. TCRdb reprocessed the PCR reads via MiXCR and lists one record per CDR3 protein. The table includes fewer than 95,000 distinct CDR3 sequences, 10% to 15% detected once. The sequences come from PBMCs from the stem cell graft donor, collected from the stem cell graft. Receptors originate from a human donor who donated a stem cell graft to a child with inherited bone marrow failure.

This clonotype was seen at least ten times. This rearrangement joins TRBV7-2 to TRBJ2-7; possible D gene TRBD1, 5 bases. Trimming took off 5 bases at V and 4 bases at J, with 24 bases between the two ends. Germline CDR1 is SGHTA and CDR2 is FQGNSA. The CDR3 totals 17 residues. The CDR3 loop reads CASSLVTRRMTVYEQYF. In nucleotides, the CDR3 is TGTGCCAGCAGCCTCGTTACGAGACGCATGACAGTATACGAGCAGTACTTC.

This clonotype was detected many times. J is TRBJ2-3 and V is TRBV5-1; 10 bases are shared with TRBD2. CDR3 length: 20 amino acids. The J segment lost 4 bases and the V segment lost 5 bases, leaving 22 bases of the junction unmatched. The germline V gene encodes CDR1 SGHRS and CDR2 YFSETQ. CDR3 loop: CASSLGASGGASLPADTQYF. The CDR3 DNA reads TGCGCCAGCAGTCTGGGGGCGAGCGGGGGGGCCTCACTCCCCGCAGATACGCAGTATTTT.

There are a few counts of this clonotype. This chain joins TRBV7-9 and TRBJ2-1, with 7 bases aligning to TRBD2. The junction had 13 bases not matched to a gene; V was cut back by 5 bases and J by 15 bases. Germline CDR1 and CDR2: SEHNR and FQNEAQ (reference sequence). The CDR3 loop spans 13 amino acids. CDR3 in amino acids: CASSLLSGWDMFF. The CDR3 DNA is TGTGCCAGCAGCCTACTTAGCGGGTGGGATATGTTCTTC.

This clonotype was counted at least ten times. This chain connects TRBV7-2 to TRBJ2-3; D gene ambiguous. Trimming removed 2 bases from V and 4 bases from J, with 10 bases in between. The CDR3 spans 14 residues. Germline CDR1 and CDR2: SGHTA and FQGNSA. Written as DNA, the CDR3 is TGTGCCAGCAGCTTAAATTTGAACTCAGATACGCAGTATTTT. Protein sequence: CASSLNLNSDTQYF.

This clonotype was seen many times. The V gene is TRBV20-1, the J gene TRBJ2-1; 9 bases align to TRBD2. Losses at the gene ends were 3 bases for V and 6 bases for J; bases not matched to a gene: 9. The germline CDR1 and CDR2 sequences are DFQATT and SNEGSKA (reference sequence). This CDR3 spans 15 amino acids. CDR3 in amino acids: CSARLGTSIFNEQFF. In DNA, the CDR3 is TGCAGTGCTAGGTTAGGGACTAGCATTTTCAATGAGCAGTTCTTC.

Note on this clonotype: A read error may be the cause here, since a much bigger clone is one base away. This chain uses TRBV4-1 with TRBJ2-3, with D hard to call. The CDR3 spans 17 residues. Germline V gives CDR1 MGHRA, CDR2 YSYEKL. The germline V and J ends were trimmed by 3 bases and 0 bases, with 16 bases remaining between them. The CDR3 loop reads CASSQEKTGRSTDTQYF. CDR3 nucleotide sequence: TGCGCCAGCAGCCAGGAGAAGACTGGTCGGAGCACAGATACGCAGTATTTT.

This clonotype was counted many times. The chain has TRBV4-2 and TRBJ1-3, with D possibly TRBD1 on 5 matching bases. This CDR3 is built from 15 residues. Between the trimmed V and J ends, which lost 4 bases and 0 bases, there was a span of 10 bases. The germline V gene has CDR1 LGHNA and CDR2 YNFKEQ. The CDR3 here is CASSRPGTSGNTIYF. The CDR3 nucleotides read TGTGCCAGCAGCCGTCCAGGGACCTCTGGAAACACCATATATTTT.

This clonotype was recorded at least ten times. The V and J genes are TRBV5-1 and TRBJ2-1; D is unclear. V lost 1 base, J lost 0 bases, and 8 bases lay in between. The CDR3 length is 15 residues. Germline CDR1 and CDR2: SGHRS and YFSETQ. This CDR3 reads CASSLMGSSYNEQFF. For the CDR3, the DNA is TGCGCCAGCAGCTTGATGGGTAGCTCCTACAATGAGCAGTTCTTC.

This clonotype was observed many times. This chain uses TRBV3-1 with TRBJ1-2; 8 nucleotides line up with TRBD1. V dropped 1 base and J dropped 6; count of bases not matched to a gene: 7. The CDR3 runs to 15 residues. Germline V gene sequence: CDR1 LGHDT, CDR2 YNNKEL (reference sequence). Here the CDR3 DNA reads TGTGCCAGCAGCCAAGTTTCGTCAGGGGGCCATGGCTACACCTTC. Translating it yields CASSQVSSGGHGYTF.

CDR3 in DNA: TGCAGCGCCGCCCGGGACAGGGAGACTGAAGCTTTCTTT. It translates to CSAARDRETEAFF. This rearrangement joins TRBV29-1 to TRBJ1-1, with 9 bases lining up with TRBD1. Germline CDR1 reads SQVTM; CDR2 reads ANQGSEA. The CDR3 contains 13 residues. Trimming at V came to 7 bases and at J to 5 bases, leaving 8 bases not matched to a gene.

This clonotype showed up many times. The chain links TRBV7-2 to TRBJ1-5; D is possibly TRBD1 (6 bases). Looked up from germline, CDR1 is SGHTA and CDR2 is FQGNSA. Trimming removed 3 bases from V and 4 bases from J, with 19 bases in between. The CDR3 totals 17 residues. CDR3 in amino acids: CASSLFFSGTRNQPQHF. The CDR3 region has the DNA TGTGCCAGCAGCTTGTTCTTCAGTGGGACAAGGAATCAGCCCCAGCATTTT.

This clonotype was detected only a few times. The V call is TRBV11-3, the J call TRBJ2-7; perhaps TRBD2 as D (6 bases). V shed 2 bases and J shed 0 bases, with 8 bases lying between them. The length of the CDR3 is 14 residues. In germline, CDR1 is SGHNT, CDR2 YENEEA. In DNA, the CDR3 is TGTGCCAGCAGCTTATCCGGGGGCTCCTACGAGCAGTACTTC. This sequence encodes CASSLSGGSYEQYF.

At least ten counts were recorded for this clonotype. The chain couples TRBV20-1 to TRBJ1-1, with D perhaps TRBD1 (6 bases). The germline V and J ends were trimmed by 5 bases and 0 bases, with 13 bases remaining between them. The CDR3 length is 14 residues. Germline V gene data show CDR1 as DFQATT and CDR2 as SNEGSKA (reference sequence). In nucleotides, the CDR3 is TGCAGTGCTCACGAGGGGGGTCTGAACACTGAAGCTTTCTTT. It codes for CSAHEGGLNTEAFF.

This clonotype occurred many times. The CDR3 is CASSFRGGYFYEQYF. CDR3 coding DNA: TGTGCCAGCAGCTTTCGAGGGGGTTACTTTTACGAGCAGTACTTC. V and J are TRBV7-2 and TRBJ2-7, with D perhaps TRBD1 (6 bases). V shed 3 bases and J shed 4 bases, with 16 bases lying between them. In germline, CDR1 is SGHTA, CDR2 FQGNSA. This CDR3 comprises 15 residues.

This clonotype came up many times. The chain uses TRBV4-3 and TRBJ2-7, with D hard to call. CDR1 and CDR2 (germline): LGHNA, YSLEER. CDR3 length equals 14 residues. V shed 3 bases and J shed 8 bases, with 17 bases lying between them. This chain's CDR3 is CASSQDRTERKQYF. The CDR3 bases are TGCGCCAGCAGCCAGGATAGGACGGAAAGAAAGCAGTACTTC.

At least ten counts were recorded for this clonotype. J is TRBJ1-5 and V is TRBV20-1, with a possible D match to TRBD1 (5 bases). V gave up 0 bases and J gave up 6 bases, with 15 bases separating them. CDR1 and CDR2 (germline): DFQATT, SNEGSKA (reference sequence). CDR3 size: 15 residues. In nucleotides, the CDR3 is TGCAGTGCTAGAGATAGGCGGCAGGGCGCTCAGCCCCAGCATTTT. This sequence encodes CSARDRRQGAQPQHF.

This clonotype was detected many times. The chain is built from TRBV5-4 and TRBJ2-3; D unresolved. The V and J ends lost 1 base and 0 bases respectively, with 6 bases between them. This CDR3 is 14 amino acids long. Germline loops: CDR1 SGHNT, CDR2 YYREEE (reference sequence). The CDR3, as DNA: TGTGCCAGCAGCTTGTCCTCAAGCACAGATACGCAGTATTTT. This sequence encodes CASSLSSSTDTQYF.

This clonotype has at least ten counts. The V and J genes are TRBV20-1 and TRBJ2-3; 8 nucleotides line up with TRBD2. This CDR3 has 14 amino acids. Germline loops: CDR1 DFQATT, CDR2 SNEGSKA (reference sequence). V gave up 6 bases and J gave up 0 bases; unmatched junction bases: 5. CDR3 DNA sequence: TGCAGTGCAAGACTAGCGTCTAGCACAGATACGCAGTATTTT. Protein: CSARLASSTDTQYF.

This clonotype was recorded many times. V usage is TRBV7-6 and J usage is TRBJ2-7, with 12 bases matching TRBD2. V lost 0 bases, J lost 9 bases, and 6 bases stayed unmatched. CDR1 and CDR2 (germline): SGHVS, FNYEAQ. This CDR3 has 15 residues. The CDR3 coding sequence is TGTGCCAGCAGCTTAGCCGCTAGCGGGGGGGCCAGGCAGTACTTC. Translating gives CASSLAASGGARQYF.

This clonotype was detected many times. The chain employs TRBV13 and TRBJ1-1; D gene ambiguous. V shed 0 bases and J shed 8 bases, with 7 bases lying between them. Germline values: CDR1 PRHDT, CDR2 FYEKMQ (reference sequence). The CDR3 contains 12 residues. CDR3 loop: CASSLGLGEAFF. The CDR3 DNA follows: TGTGCCAGCAGCTTAGGCCTGGGGGAAGCTTTCTTT.

The genes are TRBV27 and TRBJ2-7, with 8 bases fitting TRBD1. CDR3 length equals 14 residues. V was pared by 6 bases and J by 3 bases, with 7 bases of the junction left unmatched. Germline V gives CDR1 MNHEY, CDR2 SMNVEV (reference sequence). The CDR3 protein is CASREQGVNYEQYF. CDR3 DNA: TGTGCCAGCAGAGAACAGGGGGTTAACTACGAGCAGTACTTC.

This clonotype showed up many times. V and J are TRBV20-1 and TRBJ1-1; D not certain. The CDR3 contains 12 residues. The germline V gene encodes CDR1 DFQATT and CDR2 SNEGSKA (reference sequence). V gave up 0 bases and J gave up 8 bases, with 10 bases separating them. The CDR3 coding sequence is TGCAGTGCTAGAGAATTGGGTAGAGAAGCTTTCTTT. Translation: CSARELGREAFF.

This clonotype occurred many times. The rearrangement joins TRBV10-2 to TRBJ1-2, with D unresolved. Germline CDR1 WSHSY, CDR2 SAAADI. The length of the CDR3 is 14 residues. V lost 0 bases, J lost 2 bases, and 7 bases lay in between. This CDR3 is CASSESGRNYGYTF. In DNA form, the CDR3 reads TGCGCCAGCAGTGAGTCGGGCAGGAACTATGGCTACACCTTC.

This clonotype was counted at least ten times. The rearrangement joins TRBV20-1 to TRBJ2-1; D is unresolved. Deletions cut 4 bases from V and 4 bases from J, with 8 bases between. The CDR3 extends over 12 amino acids. Germline loops: CDR1 DFQATT, CDR2 SNEGSKA (reference sequence). CDR3 protein: CSAIAEYNEQFF. The CDR3, as DNA: TGCAGTGCTATCGCAGAGTACAATGAGCAGTTCTTC.